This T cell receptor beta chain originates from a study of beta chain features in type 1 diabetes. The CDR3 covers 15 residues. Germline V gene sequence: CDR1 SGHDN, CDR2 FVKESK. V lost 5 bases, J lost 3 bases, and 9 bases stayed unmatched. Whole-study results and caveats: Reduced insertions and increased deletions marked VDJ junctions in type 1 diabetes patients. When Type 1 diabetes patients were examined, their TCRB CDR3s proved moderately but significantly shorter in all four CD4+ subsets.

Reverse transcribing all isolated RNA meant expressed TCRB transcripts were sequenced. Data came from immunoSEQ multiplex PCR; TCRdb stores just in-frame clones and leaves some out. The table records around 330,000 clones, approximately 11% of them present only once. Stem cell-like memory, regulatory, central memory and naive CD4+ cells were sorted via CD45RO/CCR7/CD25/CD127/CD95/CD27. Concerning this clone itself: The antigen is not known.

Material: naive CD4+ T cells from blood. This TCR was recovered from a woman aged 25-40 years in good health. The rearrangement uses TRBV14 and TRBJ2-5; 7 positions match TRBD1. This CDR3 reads CASSDRQGREETQYF. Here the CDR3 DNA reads TGTGCCAGCAGCGACCGACAGGGACGAGAAGAGACCCAGTACTTC.